This T cell receptor (beta chain) was captured in a study of cytomegalovirus exposure and HLA in healthy donors. Notes on the study in general: Reports showed the classifier diagnosing cytomegalovirus status with high specificity and sensitivity. Several of the most significant clusters appeared linked to common viral pathogens, based on a later analysis. Clonal expansion was found to be greater in HLA-associated TCR beta chains than in equally common others in a later analysis.

The CDR3 spans 14 residues. Germline trimming cut 2 bases from V and 3 bases from J; bases unmatched to any gene: 5. Per germline, CDR1 SGHDT and CDR2 YYEEEE. For this clone: Its target is unknown.

The donors (healthy individuals) were bone marrow donors. The PCR was carried out with 60 Vbeta primers and 13 Jbeta primers. TCRdb keeps only in-frame clones here, not all; method: immunoSEQ multiplex PCR. The sample contains 120,000 or so clones, around 72% of which appear only once. This receptor was identified in a woman aged 45 to 65 in good health and CMV-seropositive. V gene TRBV5-6 combines with J gene TRBJ2-7; 7 nucleotides line up with TRBD1. The sequenced sample was PBMCs. The CDR3 DNA sequence: TGTGCCAGCAGCTTTTCACAGGGGAACTACGAGCAGTACTTC. Amino acid sequence: CASSFSQGNYEQYF.